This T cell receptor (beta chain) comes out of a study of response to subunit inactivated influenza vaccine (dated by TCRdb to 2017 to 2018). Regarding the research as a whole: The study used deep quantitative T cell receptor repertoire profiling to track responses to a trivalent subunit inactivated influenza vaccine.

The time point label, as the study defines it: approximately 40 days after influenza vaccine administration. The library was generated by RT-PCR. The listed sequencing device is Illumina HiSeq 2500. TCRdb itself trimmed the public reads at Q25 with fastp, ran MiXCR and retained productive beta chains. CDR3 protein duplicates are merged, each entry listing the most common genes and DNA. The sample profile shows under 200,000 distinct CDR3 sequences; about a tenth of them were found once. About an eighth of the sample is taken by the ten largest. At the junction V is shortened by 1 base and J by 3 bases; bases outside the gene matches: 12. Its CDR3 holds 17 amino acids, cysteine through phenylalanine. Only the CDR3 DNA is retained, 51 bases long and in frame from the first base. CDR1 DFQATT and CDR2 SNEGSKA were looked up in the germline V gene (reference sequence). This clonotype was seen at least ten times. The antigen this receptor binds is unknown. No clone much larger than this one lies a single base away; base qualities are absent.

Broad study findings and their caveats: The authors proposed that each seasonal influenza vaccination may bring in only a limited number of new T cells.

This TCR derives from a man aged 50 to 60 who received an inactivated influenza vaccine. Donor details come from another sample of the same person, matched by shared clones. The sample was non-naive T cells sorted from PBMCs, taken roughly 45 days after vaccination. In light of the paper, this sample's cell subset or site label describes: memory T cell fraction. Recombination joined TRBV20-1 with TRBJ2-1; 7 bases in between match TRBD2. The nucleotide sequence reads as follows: TGCAGTGCTAGAGCCTTTGACCGGGAGGCGGACTACAATGAGCAGTTCTTC. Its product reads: CSARAFDREADYNEQFF.